The subject of this entry is one TCR beta chain. Libraries were prepared by immunoSEQ multiplex PCR; TCRdb keeps only in-frame clonotypes and omits some of them. The sample includes 95,000 to 120,000 clones, approximately 85% seen only once; the top ten take 5% to 6.5%. From germline, CDR1 is SGHKS and CDR2 YYEKEE (reference sequence). The ends were cut back, 0 bases at V and 6 bases at J, with 18 bases in the middle. CDR3 length: 16 amino acids. The sample originates from a study of blood T cell repertoires in COVID-19. This clonotype originated in an older woman with COVID-19, enrolled during active disease. The rearrangement uses TRBV5-5 and TRBJ1-2; possible D gene TRBD1, 6 bases. The sample consisted of peripheral blood. The CDR3 protein is CASSLERRGAVDGYTF. CDR3 DNA: TGTGCCAGCAGCTTGGAACGGCGGGGGGCGGTCGATGGCTACACCTTC.